Listed below are T cell receptor beta chains from one sample, sequenced in a study of Graves' ophthalmopathy and Graves' hyperthyroidism. TCRdb reanalysed the multiplex PCR reads using MiXCR and keeps one entry per CDR3 protein. The sample holds about 1.2 million distinct CDR3 sequences; about 36% are singletons and the top ten take 11%. The material sequenced was peripheral blood or thyroid tissue (not recorded which). The receptors stem from an adult man with Graves' hyperthyroidism. Both conserved end residues are part of each CDR3. Each record gives: clone size, J gene, V gene, D gene, CDR3 DNA, CDR3 protein. The D gene is left open where the match is weak. Some rows have no size entry. The others give once, few or many, or a class for an expanded clone.

few,TRBJ1-1,TRBV28,.,TGTGCCAGCAGAAGGGCCCGCTCAGGGAACACTGAAGCTTTCTTT,CASRRARSGNTEAFF
.,TRBJ2-6,TRBV5-1,TRBD1,TGCGCCAGCAGCGCTCGACAGGGGGCGCTTGGGGCCAACGTCCTGACTTTC,CASSARQGALGANVLTF
many,TRBJ2-2,TRBV20-1,.,TGCAGTGCTAGGAGGCAGGTCAACACCGGGGAGCTGTTTTTT,CSARRQVNTGELFF
many,TRBJ1-6,TRBV15,.,TGTGCCACGAGCGGGCGGACAAATTCACCCCTCCACTTT,CATSGRTNSPLHF
many,TRBJ1-1,TRBV5-1,TRBD1,TGCGCCAGCAGCTCGGACAGGGATTTAGCGAAAGCTTTCTTT,CASSSDRDLAKAFF
.,TRBJ2-7,TRBV30,TRBD1,TGTGCCTGGAGCCGACAGGGTTACGAGCAGTACTTC,CAWSRQGYEQYF
.,TRBJ1-3,TRBV3-2,.,TGTGCCAGCAGCCAGCGAGCCGGGACAGGGAGAGGAAACACCATATATTTT,CASSQRAGTGRGNTIYF
few,TRBJ2-7,TRBV12-3/TRBV12-4,.,TGTGCCAGCAGCCCCAGGGTAGGCCACGAGCAGTACTTC,CASSPRVGHEQYF
.,TRBJ1-5,TRBV7-2,.,TGTGCCAGCAGCCCTGCGGGCCCTAATCAGCCCCAGCATTTT,CASSPAGPNQPQHF
many,TRBJ2-5,TRBV6-6,TRBD2,TGTGCCAGCAGTTACTCGACCGGGGGGGCAGAGACCCAGTACTTC,CASSYSTGGAETQYF
many,TRBJ1-6,TRBV5-1,.,TGCGCCAGCAGCTTGAAGCCGGGTGAAAATTCACCCCTCCACTTT,CASSLKPGENSPLHF
many,TRBJ2-7,TRBV20-1,.,TGCAGCGTTAGAAGGGTTGGCGAGCAGTACTTC,CSVRRVGEQYF
many,TRBJ2-7,TRBV7-2,.,TGTGCCAGCAGCTGGCGCTGTGTTCGAATCTCCTACGAGCAGTACTTC,CASSWRCVRISYEQYF
few,TRBJ1-1,TRBV2,TRBD1,TGTGCCAGCAGTGAACCGACAGGGATCGCTTTCTTT,CASSEPTGIAFF
once,TRBJ2-7,TRBV20-1,TRBD2,TGCAGTGCTAGGTCCCCCCAGGCGACTAGCGGGAACTACGAGCAGTACTTC,CSARSPQATSGNYEQYF
.,TRBJ1-2,TRBV28,TRBD1,TGTGCCAGCAGTTTAGACAGGGAGGACTATGGCTACACCTTC,CASSLDREDYGYTF
many,TRBJ2-7,TRBV7-9,.,TGTGCCAGCAGCAGAGGGGGCGGGAGATCGCCGCAGTACTTC,CASSRGGGRSPQYF
.,TRBJ2-1,TRBV7-9,TRBD1,TGTGCCAGCAGCTCGCGGGACAGGGGGAACAGGGATGAGCAGTTCTTC,CASSSRDRGNRDEQFF
many,TRBJ1-2,TRBV5-1,.,TGTGCCAGCAGCCCCGGCCATTGGGGCTACACCTTC,CASSPGHWGYTF
many,TRBJ1-3,TRBV19,TRBD1,TGTGCCACTCATCATACACAGGGGGCTGACTCTGGAAACACCATATATTTT,CATHHTQGADSGNTIYF
.,TRBJ1-6,TRBV6-5,.,TGTGCCAGCGCCAAGGATGGTTTCTTTAATTCACCCCTCCACTTT,CASAKDGFFNSPLHF
.,TRBJ1-1,TRBV7-2,.,TGTGCCAGCAGCCCGATATCAGGGGCGACGGTAGAAGCTTTCTTT,CASSPISGATVEAFF
few,TRBJ2-2,TRBV5-1,TRBD2,TGCGCCAGCAGCCCGGGAGCGGGGGACCCCACCGGGGAGCTGTTTTTT,CASSPGAGDPTGELFF
.,TRBJ2-7,TRBV7-2,TRBD1,TGTGCCAGCAGCGTCGACAGGGGTAACGAGCAGTACTTC,CASSVDRGNEQYF
.,TRBJ1-1,TRBV12-3/TRBV12-4,.,TGTGCCAGCAGCCCCCCCGGGATAGAGTTTGAAGCTTTCTTT,CASSPPGIEFEAFF
.,TRBJ1-5,TRBV15,.,TGTGCCACCAGCAGGGGACAACCGAATTATCAGCCCCAGCATTTT,CATSRGQPNYQPQHF
few,TRBJ1-3,TRBV6-2/TRBV6-3,.,TGTGCCAGCAGTGAAGACGGGCTCTCTGGAAACACCATATATTTT,CASSEDGLSGNTIYF
few,TRBJ2-2,TRBV7-9,.,TGTGCCAGCAGCCCAAGGGGCACAAAGAACACCGGGGAGCTGTTTTTT,CASSPRGTKNTGELFF
.,TRBJ2-7,TRBV29-1,.,TGCAGCGTTGAAGTCCGGGATCCGTCCTACGAGCAGTACTTC,CSVEVRDPSYEQYF
.,TRBJ2-7,TRBV15,.,TGTGCCACCAGCAGGGATACAGGTCAGGCGCCCCAGCAGTACTTC,CATSRDTGQAPQQYF
few,TRBJ1-2,TRBV6-6,.,TGTGCCAGCAGGCTAAACTATGGCTACACCTTC,CASRLNYGYTF
.,TRBJ2-5,TRBV7-2,.,TGTGCCAGCACCCAGTCGGGGGCGGGAGAGACCCAGTACTTC,CASTQSGAGETQYF
.,TRBJ1-1,TRBV19,.,TGTGCCAGTAGTTATAGGGAAGCTTTCTTT,CASSYREAFF
many,TRBJ1-1,TRBV10-3,.,TGTGCCATCAGTGTTGGGAGTACTGAAGCTTTCTTT,CAISVGSTEAFF
many,TRBJ2-7,TRBV24-1,.,TGTGCCACCAGCCAGGGCTACGAGCAGTACTTC,CATSQGYEQYF
few,TRBJ1-2,TRBV19,.,TGTGCCACCCGGACGGGCCAGCAGATAGATGGCTACACCTTC,CATRTGQQIDGYTF
many,TRBJ1-5,TRBV6-6,.,TGTGCCAGCACCATCCGAGATCAGCCCCAGCATTTT,CASTIRDQPQHF